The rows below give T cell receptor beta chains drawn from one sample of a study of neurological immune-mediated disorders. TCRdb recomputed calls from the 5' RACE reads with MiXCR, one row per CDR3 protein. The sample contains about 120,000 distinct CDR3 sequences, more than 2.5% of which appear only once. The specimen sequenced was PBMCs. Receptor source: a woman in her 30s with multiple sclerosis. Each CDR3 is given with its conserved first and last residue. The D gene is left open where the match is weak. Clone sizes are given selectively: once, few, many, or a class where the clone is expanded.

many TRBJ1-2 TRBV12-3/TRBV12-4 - CASSPDRPGGGYTF TGTGCCAGCAGTCCCGACAGGCCCGGAGGAGGCTACACCTTC
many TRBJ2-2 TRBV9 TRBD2 CASSSRGLANTGELFF TGTGCCAGCAGCTCCCGGGGACTAGCGAACACCGGGGAGCTGTTTTTT
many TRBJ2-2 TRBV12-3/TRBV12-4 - CASSPGLSGELFF TGTGCCAGCAGTCCCGGCCTCAGCGGGGAGCTGTTTTTT
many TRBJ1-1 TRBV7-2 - CASLQRGVRVNTEAFF TGTGCCAGCCTTCAAAGGGGTGTCAGGGTGAACACTGAAGCTTTCTTT
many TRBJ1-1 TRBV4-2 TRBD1 CASSQSDRANTEAFF TGTGCCAGCAGCCAGTCAGACAGGGCAAACACTGAAGCTTTCTTT
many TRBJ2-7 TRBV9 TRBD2 CASSVVAGDEQYF TGTGCCAGCAGCGTAGTGGCGGGAGACGAGCAGTACTTC
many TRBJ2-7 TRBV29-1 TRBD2 CSVGGRASTNEQYF TGCAGCGTCGGCGGGAGGGCCTCTACCAACGAGCAGTACTTC
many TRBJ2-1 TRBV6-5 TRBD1 CASSYSQGLNYNEQFF TGTGCCAGCAGTTACTCACAGGGGTTGAACTACAATGAGCAGTTCTTC
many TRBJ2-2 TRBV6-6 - CASSLQGNTGELFF TGTGCCAGCAGTTTACAGGGTAACACCGGGGAGCTGTTTTTT
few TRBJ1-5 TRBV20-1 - CSAGVEQPQHF TGCAGTGCTGGGGTCGAACAGCCCCAGCATTTT
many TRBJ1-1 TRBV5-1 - CASRVAGGDNTEAFF TGCGCCAGCAGGGTGGCGGGTGGGGATAACACTGAAGCTTTCTTT
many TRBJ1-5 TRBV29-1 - CSVAPGTNQPQHF TGCAGCGTTGCCCCGGGAACAAATCAGCCCCAGCATTTT
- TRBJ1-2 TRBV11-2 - CASSFPTDPYGYTF TGTGCCAGCAGCTTTCCTACAGACCCCTATGGCTACACCTTC
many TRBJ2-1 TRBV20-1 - CSARGGTRKQFF TGCAGTGCTAGAGGCGGAACTAGGAAGCAGTTCTTC
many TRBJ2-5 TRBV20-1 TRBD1 CSAWDSEIIQETQYF TGCAGTGCTTGGGACAGCGAAATTATCCAAGAGACCCAGTACTTC
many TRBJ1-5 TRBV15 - CATSSPFSLSNQPQHF TGTGCCACCAGCAGTCCTTTCAGTCTTAGCAATCAGCCCCAGCATTTT
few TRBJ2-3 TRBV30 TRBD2 CAWSVFKTSGRSTDTQYF TGTGCCTGGAGTGTATTCAAGACTAGCGGGAGGAGCACAGATACGCAGTATTTT
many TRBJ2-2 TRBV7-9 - CASSPRRVWDTGELFF TGTGCCAGCAGCCCAAGGCGGGTCTGGGACACCGGGGAGCTGTTTTTT